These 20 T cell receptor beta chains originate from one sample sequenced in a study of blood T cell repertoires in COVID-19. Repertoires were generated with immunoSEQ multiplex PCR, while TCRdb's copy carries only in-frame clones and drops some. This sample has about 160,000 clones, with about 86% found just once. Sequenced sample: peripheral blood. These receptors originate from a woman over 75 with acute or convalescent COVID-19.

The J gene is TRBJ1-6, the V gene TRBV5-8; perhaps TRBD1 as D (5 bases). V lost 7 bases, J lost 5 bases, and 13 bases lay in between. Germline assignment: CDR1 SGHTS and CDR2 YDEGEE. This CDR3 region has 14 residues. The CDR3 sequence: CASGQGLDNSPLHF. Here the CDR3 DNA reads TGTGCCAGCGGGCAGGGACTAGATAATTCACCCCTCCACTTT. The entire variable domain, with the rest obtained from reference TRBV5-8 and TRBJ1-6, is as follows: EAGVTQSPTHLIKTRGQQATLRCSPISGHTSVYWYQQALGLGLQFLLWYDEGEERNRGNFPPRFSGRQFPNYSSELNVNALELEDSALYLCASGQGLDNSPLHFGNGTRLTVT.

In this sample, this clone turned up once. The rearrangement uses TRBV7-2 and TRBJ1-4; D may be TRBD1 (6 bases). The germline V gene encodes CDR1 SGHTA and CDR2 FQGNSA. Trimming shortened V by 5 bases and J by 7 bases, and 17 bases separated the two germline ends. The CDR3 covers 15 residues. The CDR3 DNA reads TGTGCCAGCAGCACCACTCCTATAGGGGGTGAAAAACTGTTTTTT. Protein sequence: CASSTTPIGGEKLFF.

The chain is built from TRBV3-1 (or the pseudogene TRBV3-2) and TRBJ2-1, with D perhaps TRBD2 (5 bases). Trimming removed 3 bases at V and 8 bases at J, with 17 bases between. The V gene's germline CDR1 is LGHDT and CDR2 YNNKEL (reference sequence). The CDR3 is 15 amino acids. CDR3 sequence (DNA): TGTGCCAGCAGCCACCTAGCCCCGTTCGCGCATGAGCAGTTCTTC. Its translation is CASSHLAPFAHEQFF.

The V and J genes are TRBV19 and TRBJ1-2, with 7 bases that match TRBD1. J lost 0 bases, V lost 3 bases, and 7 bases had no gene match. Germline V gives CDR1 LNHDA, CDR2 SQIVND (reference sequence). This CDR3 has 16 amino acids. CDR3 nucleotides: TGTGCCAGTAGTATGGCCCAAGGACAGGCTAACTATGGCTACACCTTC. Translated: CASSMAQGQANYGYTF.

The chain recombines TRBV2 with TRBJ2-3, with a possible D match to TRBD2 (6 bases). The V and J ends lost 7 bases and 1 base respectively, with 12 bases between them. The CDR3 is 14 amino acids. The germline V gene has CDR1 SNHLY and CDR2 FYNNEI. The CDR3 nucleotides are TGTGCCAGCAATCGGGACTTCCGCACAGATACGCAGTATTTT. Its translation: CASNRDFRTDTQYF.

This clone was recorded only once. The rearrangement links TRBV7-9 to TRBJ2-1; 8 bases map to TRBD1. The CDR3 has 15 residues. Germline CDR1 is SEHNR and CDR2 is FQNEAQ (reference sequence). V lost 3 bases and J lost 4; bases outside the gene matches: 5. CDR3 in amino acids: CASSFDRGAYNEQFF. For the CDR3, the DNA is TGTGCCAGCAGCTTCGACAGGGGAGCGTACAATGAGCAGTTCTTC.

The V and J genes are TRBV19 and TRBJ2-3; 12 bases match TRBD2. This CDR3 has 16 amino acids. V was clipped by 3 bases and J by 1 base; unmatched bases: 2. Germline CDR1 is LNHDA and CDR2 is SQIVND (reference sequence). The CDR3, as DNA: TGTGCCAGTAGTATCGGGACTAGCGGGCGCACAGATACGCAGTATTTT. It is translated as CASSIGTSGRTDTQYF. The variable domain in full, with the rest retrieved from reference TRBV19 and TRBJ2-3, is DGGITQSPKYLFRKEGQNVTLSCEQNLNHDAMYWYRQDPGQGLRLIYYSQIVNDFQKGDIAEGYSVSREKKESFPLTVTSAQKNPTAFYLCASSIGTSGRTDTQYFGPGTRLTVL.

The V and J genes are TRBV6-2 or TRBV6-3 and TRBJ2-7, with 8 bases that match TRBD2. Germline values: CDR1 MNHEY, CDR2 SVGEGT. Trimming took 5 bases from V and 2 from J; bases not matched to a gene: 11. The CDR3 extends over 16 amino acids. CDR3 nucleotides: TGTGCCAGCAGTCCCCTAGGAAGCGGGAGCCCCTACGAGCAGTACTTC. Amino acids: CASSPLGSGSPYEQYF.

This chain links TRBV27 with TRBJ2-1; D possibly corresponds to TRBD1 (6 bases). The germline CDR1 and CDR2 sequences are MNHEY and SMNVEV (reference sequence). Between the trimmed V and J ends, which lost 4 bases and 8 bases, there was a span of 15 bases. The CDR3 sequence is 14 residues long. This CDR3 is CASSSILGGDEQFF. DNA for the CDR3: TGTGCCAGCAGTTCCATCCTAGGGGGTGATGAGCAGTTCTTC.

The CDR3 sequence is CASSPMRTGTGELFF. Here the CDR3 DNA reads TGTGCCAGCTCACCAATGAGGACAGGGACCGGGGAGCTGTTTTTT. The chain couples TRBV18 to TRBJ2-2, with TRBD1 identical over 8 bases. V trimming: 2 bases; J trimming: 5 bases; junction bases outside the gene matches: 4. The CDR3 runs 15 residues. Germline CDR1 KGHSH, CDR2 LQKENI. Complete variable domain (other parts from reference TRBV18 and TRBJ2-2): NAGVMQNPRHLVRRRGQEARLRCSPMKGHSHVYWYRQLPEEGLKFMVYLQKENIIDESGMPKERFSAEFPKEGPSILRIQQVVRGDSAAYFCASSPMRTGTGELFFGEGSRLTVL.

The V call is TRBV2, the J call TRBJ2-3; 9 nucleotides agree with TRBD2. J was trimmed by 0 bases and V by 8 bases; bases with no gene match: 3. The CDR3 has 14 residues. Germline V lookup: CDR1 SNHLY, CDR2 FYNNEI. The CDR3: CASRLAASTDTQYF. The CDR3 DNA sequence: TGTGCCAGCCGACTAGCGGCTAGCACAGATACGCAGTATTTT.

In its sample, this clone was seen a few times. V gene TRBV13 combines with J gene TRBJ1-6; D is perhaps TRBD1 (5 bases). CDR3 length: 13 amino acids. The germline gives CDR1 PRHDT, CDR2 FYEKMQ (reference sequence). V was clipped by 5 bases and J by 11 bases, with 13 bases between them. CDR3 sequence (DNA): TGTGCCAGCAGCGTAGACAGCAGGCCACCCCTCCACTTT. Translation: CASSVDSRPPLHF.

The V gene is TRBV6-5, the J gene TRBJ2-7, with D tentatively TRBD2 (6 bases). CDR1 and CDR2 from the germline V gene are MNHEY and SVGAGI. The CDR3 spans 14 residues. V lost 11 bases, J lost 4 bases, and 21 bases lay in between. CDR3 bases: TGTGCCTCACGCGGTGGGCTAGCGATGTACGAGCAGTACTTC. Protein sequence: CASRGGLAMYEQYF.

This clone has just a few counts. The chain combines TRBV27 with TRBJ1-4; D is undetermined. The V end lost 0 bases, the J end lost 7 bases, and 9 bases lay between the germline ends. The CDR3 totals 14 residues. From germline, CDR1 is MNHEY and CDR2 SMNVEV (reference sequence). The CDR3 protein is CASSLSPGGEKLFF. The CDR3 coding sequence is TGTGCCAGCAGTTTATCCCCCGGCGGTGAAAAACTGTTTTTT.

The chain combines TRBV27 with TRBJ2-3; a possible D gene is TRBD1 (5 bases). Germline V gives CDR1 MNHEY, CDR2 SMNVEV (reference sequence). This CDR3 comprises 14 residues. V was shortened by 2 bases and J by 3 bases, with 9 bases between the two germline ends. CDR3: CASSLRGRTDTQYF. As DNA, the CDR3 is TGTGCCAGCAGTTTAAGGGGTCGGACAGATACGCAGTATTTT.

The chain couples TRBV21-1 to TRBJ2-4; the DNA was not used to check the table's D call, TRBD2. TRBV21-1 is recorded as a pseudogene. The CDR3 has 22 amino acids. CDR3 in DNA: TGTGCCAGCAACCCGGGACTCAAACATGGACTAGCGGGCATGATAGCCAAAAACATTCAGTACTTC. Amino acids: CASNPGLKHGLAGMIAKNIQYF.

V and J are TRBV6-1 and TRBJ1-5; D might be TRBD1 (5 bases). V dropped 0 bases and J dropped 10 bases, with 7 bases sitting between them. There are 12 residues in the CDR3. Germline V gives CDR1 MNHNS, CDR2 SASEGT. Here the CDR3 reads CASSEAGRPQHF. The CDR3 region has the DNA TGTGCCAGCAGTGAAGCGGGGCGACCCCAGCATTTT.

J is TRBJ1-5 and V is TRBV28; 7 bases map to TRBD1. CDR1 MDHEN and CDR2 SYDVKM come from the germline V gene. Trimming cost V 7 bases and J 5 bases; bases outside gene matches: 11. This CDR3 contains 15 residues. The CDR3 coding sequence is TGTGCCAGCATTAACAGGGGCACCATTTATCAGCCCCAGCATTTT. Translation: CASINRGTIYQPQHF.

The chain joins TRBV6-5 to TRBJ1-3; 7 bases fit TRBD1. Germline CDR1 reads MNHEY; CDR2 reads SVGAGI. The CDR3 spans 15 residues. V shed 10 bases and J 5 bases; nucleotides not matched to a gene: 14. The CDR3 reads CATRTGALRRNTIYF. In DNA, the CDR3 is TGTGCCACCAGAACAGGGGCCCTGAGAAGAAACACCATATATTTT.

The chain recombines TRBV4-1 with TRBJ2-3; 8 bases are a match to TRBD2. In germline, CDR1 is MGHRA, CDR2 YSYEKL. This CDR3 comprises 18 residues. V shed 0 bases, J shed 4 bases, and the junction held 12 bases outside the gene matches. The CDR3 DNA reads TGCGCCAGCAGCCAAGATACCGCTACGGGAGGGTGGCCAGATACGCAGTATTTT. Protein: CASSQDTATGGWPDTQYF.